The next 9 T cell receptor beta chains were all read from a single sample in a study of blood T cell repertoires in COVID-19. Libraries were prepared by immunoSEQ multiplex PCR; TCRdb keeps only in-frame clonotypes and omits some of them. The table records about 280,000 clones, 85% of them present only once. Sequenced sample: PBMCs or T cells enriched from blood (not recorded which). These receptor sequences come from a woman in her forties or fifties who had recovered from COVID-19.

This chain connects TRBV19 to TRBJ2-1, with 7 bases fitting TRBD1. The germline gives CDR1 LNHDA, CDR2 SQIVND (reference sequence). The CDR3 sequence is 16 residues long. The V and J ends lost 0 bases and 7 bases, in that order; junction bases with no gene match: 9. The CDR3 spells CASSIDYRTGQNEQFF. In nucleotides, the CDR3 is TGTGCCAGTAGTATAGATTATCGGACAGGTCAGAATGAGCAGTTCTTC.

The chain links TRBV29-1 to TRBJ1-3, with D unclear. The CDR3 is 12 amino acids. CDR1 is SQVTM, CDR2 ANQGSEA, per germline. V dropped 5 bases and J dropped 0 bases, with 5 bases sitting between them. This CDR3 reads CSVLDSGNTIYF. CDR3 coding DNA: TGCAGCGTTCTAGACTCTGGAAACACCATATATTTT.

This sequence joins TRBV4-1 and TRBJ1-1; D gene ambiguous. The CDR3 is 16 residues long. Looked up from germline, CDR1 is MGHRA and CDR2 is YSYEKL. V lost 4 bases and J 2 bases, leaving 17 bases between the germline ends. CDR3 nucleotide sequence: TGCGCCAGCAGCCCCTCTGGATGGGAGGGCAACACTGAAGCTTTCTTT. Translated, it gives CASSPSGWEGNTEAFF.

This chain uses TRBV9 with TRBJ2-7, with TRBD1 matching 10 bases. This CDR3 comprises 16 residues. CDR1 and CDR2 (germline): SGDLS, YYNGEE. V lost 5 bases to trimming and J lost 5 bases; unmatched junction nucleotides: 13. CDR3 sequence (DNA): TGTGCCAGCAGTCGTAGGGGCGGGACAGGGGAGGACGAGCAGTACTTC. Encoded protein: CASSRRGGTGEDEQYF.

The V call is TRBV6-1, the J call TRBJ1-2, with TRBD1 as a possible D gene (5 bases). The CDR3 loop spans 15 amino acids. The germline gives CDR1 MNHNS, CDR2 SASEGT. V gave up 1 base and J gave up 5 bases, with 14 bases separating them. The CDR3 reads CASSEGPLTAYGYTF. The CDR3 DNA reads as TGTGCCAGCAGTGAAGGCCCTCTGACAGCATATGGCTACACCTTC.

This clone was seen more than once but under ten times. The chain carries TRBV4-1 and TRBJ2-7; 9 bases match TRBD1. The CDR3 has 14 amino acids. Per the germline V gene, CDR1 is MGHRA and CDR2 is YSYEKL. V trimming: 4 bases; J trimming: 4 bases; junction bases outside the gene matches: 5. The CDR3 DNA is TGCGCCAGCAGCCCTCCGGGACAGGGATACGAGCAGTACTTC. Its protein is CASSPPGQGYEQYF.

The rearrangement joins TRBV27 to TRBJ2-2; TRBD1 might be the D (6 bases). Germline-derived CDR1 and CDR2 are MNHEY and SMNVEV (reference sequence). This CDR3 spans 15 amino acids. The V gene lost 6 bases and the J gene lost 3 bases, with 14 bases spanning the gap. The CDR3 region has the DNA TGTGCCAGCAGGCAGGGGTCCGGGTACACCGGGGAGCTGTTTTTT. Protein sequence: CASRQGSGYTGELFF.

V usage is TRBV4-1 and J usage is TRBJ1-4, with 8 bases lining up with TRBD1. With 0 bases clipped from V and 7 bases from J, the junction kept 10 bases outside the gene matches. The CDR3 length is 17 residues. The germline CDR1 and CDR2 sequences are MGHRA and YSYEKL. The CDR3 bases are TGCGCCAGCAGCCAAGATCTGGCCGGACAGGGCGTTGAAAAACTGTTTTTT. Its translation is CASSQDLAGQGVEKLFF.

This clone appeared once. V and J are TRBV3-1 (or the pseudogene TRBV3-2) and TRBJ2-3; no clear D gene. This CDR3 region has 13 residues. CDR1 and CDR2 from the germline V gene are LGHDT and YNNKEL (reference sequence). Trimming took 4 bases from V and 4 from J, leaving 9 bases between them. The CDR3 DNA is TGTGCCAGCAGCCGCACAGATGCAGATACGCAGTATTTT. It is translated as CASSRTDADTQYF.